This T cell receptor beta chain was obtained from a study of T cell responses to AZD1222 COVID-19 vaccine. Germline V CDR1 and CDR2: LNHDA, SQIVND (reference sequence). This CDR3 spans 12 amino acids. The V and J ends lost 3 bases and 2 bases respectively, with 3 bases between them. Findings of the study overall: There were vaccine-associated CD4 TCRs across spike, dominant at 160-218 and 743-854.

Generated by immunoSEQ multiplex PCR, the TCRdb table keeps only in-frame clones and is missing some. The data hold around 100,000 clones, with 90% observed a single time. About this clone: Its cognate antigen is unknown.

This sample comprised peripheral blood, obtained on day 0 of AZD1222 vaccination. The chain carries TRBV19 and TRBJ2-3; D is uncertain. The TCR sequence derives from an adult in good health. In DNA, the CDR3 is TGTGCCAGTAGTATGCCCACAGATACGCAGTATTTT. Amino acids: CASSMPTDTQYF. Combining the CDR3 with reference TRBV19 and TRBJ2-3 gives the whole variable domain DGGITQSPKYLFRKEGQNVTLSCEQNLNHDAMYWYRQDPGQGLRLIYYSQIVNDFQKGDIAEGYSVSREKKESFPLTVTSAQKNPTAFYLCASSMPTDTQYFGPGTRLTVL.